Presented here are 12 T cell receptor beta chains from one specimen sequenced in a study of blood T cell repertoires in COVID-19. Assay used: immunoSEQ multiplex PCR; TCRdb lists only in-frame clones, some missing. The sample carries about 76,000 clones, approximately 85% recorded once. Material: peripheral blood. The receptors derive from a man aged 55 to 70 with COVID-19, enrolled during active disease.

The chain uses TRBV10-3 and TRBJ2-5; 10 bases fit TRBD2. The germline gives CDR1 ENHRY, CDR2 SYGVKD. V lost 3 bases, J lost 1 base, and 2 bases stayed unmatched. This CDR3 is 15 amino acids long. The CDR3 loop reads CAISDRTSGQETQYF. CDR3 sequence (DNA): TGTGCCATCAGTGATCGGACTAGCGGCCAAGAGACCCAGTACTTC.

The chain combines TRBV2 with TRBJ2-7; D perhaps matches TRBD1 (6 bases). The length of the CDR3 is 13 residues. CDR1 is SNHLY, CDR2 FYNNEI, per germline. V was cut by 9 bases and J by 7 bases, with 19 bases left in between. The CDR3 sequence: CARAGAKRGEQYF. In DNA, the CDR3 is TGTGCCAGGGCAGGGGCTAAGAGGGGGGAGCAGTACTTC.

This clone was seen a handful of times. As DNA, the CDR3 is TGTGCCAGCAGCTTAAGGGCGGGCGGGACTTTGAACTACAATGAGCAGTTCTTC. It encodes CASSLRAGGTLNYNEQFF. V usage is TRBV7-3 and J usage is TRBJ2-1, with a weak D call TRBD2 (6 bases). V gave up 1 base and J gave up 3 bases, with 19 bases separating them. The CDR3 covers 18 residues. Germline V gene data show CDR1 as SGHTA and CDR2 as FQGTGA.

The V and J genes are TRBV6-5 and TRBJ2-1; the match to TRBD2 covers 9 bases. The germline V gene has CDR1 MNHEY and CDR2 SVGAGI. J was trimmed by 5 bases and V by 0 bases; bases with no gene match: 5. The length of the CDR3 is 16 residues. Here the CDR3 reads CASSYSSGGMDNEQFF. Here the CDR3 DNA reads TGTGCCAGCAGTTACTCTAGCGGGGGAATGGACAATGAGCAGTTCTTC.

The rearrangement uses TRBV5-5 and TRBJ2-1, with D possibly matching TRBD1 (5 bases). There are 15 residues in the CDR3. CDR1 is SGHKS, CDR2 YYEKEE, per germline (reference sequence). With 3 bases removed from V and 4 bases from J, the gap between germline ends came to 14 bases. The CDR3 reads CASSSQGGIYNEQFF. The CDR3 DNA follows: TGTGCCAGCAGCTCCCAGGGTGGTATTTACAATGAGCAGTTCTTC.

This clone showed up just once. This rearrangement joins TRBV9 to TRBJ2-4; D is perhaps TRBD2 (5 bases). Per germline, CDR1 SGDLS and CDR2 YYNGEE. This CDR3 is built from 14 residues. The V end was cut by 0 bases, the J end by 10 bases, with 14 bases between. This CDR3 reads CASSVGGDPGIQYF. CDR3 nucleotide sequence: TGTGCCAGCAGCGTAGGAGGAGATCCGGGGATTCAGTACTTC. The full variable domain, rest sourced from reference TRBV9 and TRBJ2-4, is DSGVTQTPKHLITATGQRVTLRCSPRSGDLSVYWYQQSLDQGLQFLIQYYNGEERAKGNILERFSAQQFPDLHSELNLSSLELGDSALYFCASSVGGDPGIQYFGAGTRLSVL.

The chain is built from TRBV30 and TRBJ2-3; D is possibly TRBD2 (5 bases). V lost 1 base and J lost 3, with 11 bases in between. Germline CDR1 GTSNPN, CDR2 SVGIG (reference sequence). The CDR3 is 14 amino acids. As DNA, the CDR3 is TGTGCCTGGAGTGCGGGGTTGGGTACAGATACGCAGTATTTT. Translating gives CAWSAGLGTDTQYF. Looking up the rest from reference TRBV30 and TRBJ2-3 gives the full variable domain: SQTIHQWPATLVQPVGSPLSLECTVEGTSNPNLYWYRQAAGRGLQLLFYSVGIGQISSEVPQNLSASRPQDRQFILSSKKLLLSDSGFYLCAWSAGLGTDTQYFGPGTRLTVL.

This clone was counted a single time. The chain employs TRBV9 and TRBJ2-7; D call uncertain. The CDR3 runs to 12 residues. With 3 bases removed from V and 2 bases from J, the gap between germline ends came to 6 bases. Per the germline V gene, CDR1 is SGDLS and CDR2 is YYNGEE. CDR3 sequence reads: CASSASPYEQYF. The CDR3 coding sequence is TGTGCCAGCAGCGCCTCCCCCTACGAGCAGTACTTC.

This clone was seen just once. The gene calls are TRBV13 and TRBJ1-1; TRBD1 matches at 12 bases. The V gene end was trimmed by 5 bases and the J gene end by 0 bases; junction bases not matched to a gene: 13. This CDR3 comprises 19 residues. Germline-derived CDR1 and CDR2 are PRHDT and FYEKMQ (reference sequence). The CDR3 loop is CASSPFRDRGRRMNTEAFF. For the CDR3, the DNA is TGTGCCAGCAGCCCCTTTCGGGACAGGGGGCGACGCATGAACACTGAAGCTTTCTTT.

The gene calls are TRBV7-9 and TRBJ2-2, with 13 positions matching TRBD2. This CDR3 comprises 17 residues. Germline V gene data show CDR1 as SEHNR and CDR2 as FQNEAQ (reference sequence). V was clipped by 6 bases and J by 2 bases; unmatched bases: 6. The CDR3 DNA follows: TGTGCCAGCAGAAGACTAGCGGGGGGCGCTAACACCGGGGAGCTGTTTTTT. It specifies CASRRLAGGANTGELFF.

CDR3 DNA: TGTGCCAGCAGCTATGGACTAGCGGGGCAAACCGGGGAGCTGTTTTTT. As protein: CASSYGLAGQTGELFF. The chain uses TRBV5-6 and TRBJ2-2, with 12 bases aligning to TRBD2. CDR1 SGHDT and CDR2 YYEEEE come from the germline V gene. J gave up 5 bases and V 3 bases, and 5 bases lay outside the gene matches. The CDR3 runs 16 residues.

The sample holds one count of this clone. This chain joins TRBV28 and TRBJ1-5; 8 bases are a match to TRBD1. There are 13 residues in the CDR3. Trimming removed 10 bases from V and 5 bases from J; junction bases left unmatched: 7. In germline, CDR1 is MDHEN, CDR2 SYDVKM. The CDR3 DNA is TGTGCCATCTCAGGGGGCTTGGATCAGCCCCAGCATTTT. It yields the protein CAISGGLDQPQHF.